This TCR beta chain was observed in a study of beta chain features in type 1 diabetes. Whole-study findings and limits: Insertion counts at VDJ junctions were lower in type 1 diabetes patients, who also showed more deletions there. Sequencing used cDNA, and cells with high TCR expression could therefore be over-represented. Moderate yet significant TCRB CDR3 shortening was seen in Type 1 diabetes patients in all four CD4+ subsets.

This clone was seen more than once but under ten times. Antigen: not known. This CDR3 region has 15 residues. J lost 2 bases, V lost 2 bases, and 2 bases had no gene match. Germline CDR1 is GTSNPN and CDR2 is SVGIG (reference sequence). The isolated RNA, all of it, was reverse transcribed, so expressed TCRB transcripts were what got sequenced. The table came from immunoSEQ multiplex PCR; TCRdb's copy has only in-frame clones and leaves some out. Here the sample spans about 260,000 clones, around 21% being singletons. There was one heparinised blood draw per donor, averaging about 110 mL. Sorting gave populations that all exceeded 98% purity.

The rearrangement joins TRBV30 to TRBJ2-6; TRBD1 matches at 8 bases. The sequenced material came from naive CD4+ T cells from blood. This clonotype originated in a woman in her 40s with type 1 diabetes. DNA for the CDR3: TGTGCCTGGAGTTCAGGGGGCGCTGGGGCCAACGTCCTGACTTTC. Protein sequence: CAWSSGGAGANVLTF.